This T cell receptor beta chain was observed in a study of blood T cell repertoires in COVID-19. On the study more broadly: Sample material is recorded as cDNA or gDNA derived from T cells, B-cell-depleted T cells, or PBMCs.

Method: immunoSEQ multiplex PCR; TCRdb's copy keeps in-frame clones and lacks some. This sample carries 190,000 or so clones, around 85% of them seen once, and the ten largest clones take 0.65% to 0.95%. V gave up 4 bases and J gave up 7 bases, with 20 bases separating them. The V gene's germline CDR1 is LNHDA and CDR2 SQIVND (reference sequence). The CDR3 spans 15 residues. The chain joins TRBV19 to TRBJ2-7, with a weak D call TRBD1 (6 bases). This TCR came from a woman aged 70-85 years with acute or convalescent COVID-19. Source material: peripheral blood. The CDR3 sequence: CASSTHRDLVGEQYF. Written as DNA, the CDR3 is TGTGCCAGTAGTACCCACAGGGATTTGGTGGGAGAGCAGTACTTC.